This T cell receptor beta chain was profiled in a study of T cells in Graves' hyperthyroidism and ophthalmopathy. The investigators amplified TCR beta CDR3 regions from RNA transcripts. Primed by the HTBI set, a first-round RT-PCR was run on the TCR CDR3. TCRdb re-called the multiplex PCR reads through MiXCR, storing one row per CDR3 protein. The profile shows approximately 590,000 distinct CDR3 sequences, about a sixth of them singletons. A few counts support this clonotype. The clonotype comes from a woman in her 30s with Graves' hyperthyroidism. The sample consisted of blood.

Here the CDR3 DNA reads TGTGCCAGCAGCGTAGCAGGGGGGGCCGGGGAGCTGTTTTTT. Translated, it gives CASSVAGGAGELFF. This chain uses TRBV9 with TRBJ2-2; perhaps D is TRBD1 or TRBD2 (7 bases each). V was clipped by 0 bases and J by 6 bases, with 9 bases between them. This CDR3 comprises 14 residues. Germline loops: CDR1 SGDLS, CDR2 YYNGEE.